Below, one TCR beta chain is given with its context. TCRdb keeps only in-frame clones here, not all; method: immunoSEQ multiplex PCR. The data contain more than 2 million clones, about 95% of them singletons. Naive CD8 cells were CD45RO-negative, positively selected for CCR7, excluding terminally differentiated effector memory CD45RA+ cells. The sample comes from a study of shared clonotypes between healthy human individuals. This CDR3 is built from 15 residues. Germline CDR1 reads MNHNY; CDR2 reads SVGAGI (reference sequence). Trimming pared 0 bases from V and 0 bases from J, leaving 5 bases between.

The TCR comes from a man aged 18 to 29 in good health. The gene calls are TRBV6-6 and TRBJ2-2, with D unclear. Material: naive CD8+ T cells sorted from blood. This CDR3 reads CASSYSVPNTGELFF. Written as DNA, the CDR3 is TGTGCCAGCAGTTACTCCGTTCCGAACACCGGGGAGCTGTTTTTT.